Listed below are T cell receptor beta chains from one sample, sequenced in a study of T cells in Graves' hyperthyroidism and ophthalmopathy. Using its own MiXCR run on the multiplex PCR reads, TCRdb lists one record per CDR3 protein. Counted here are about 600,000 distinct CDR3 sequences, approximately 14% occurring once; the ten biggest clones make up around 13%. The sequencing sample was made of blood. These receptors came from a woman between 45 and 65 years old with Graves' ophthalmopathy. Both conserved end residues are part of each CDR3.

J gene: TRBJ2-5
V gene: TRBV6-6
CDR3 protein: CASSYSGRSQETQYF

J gene: TRBJ2-1
V gene: TRBV6-2/TRBV6-3
CDR3 protein: CASSTGQVSYNEQFF

J gene: TRBJ2-7
V gene: TRBV7-9
CDR3 protein: CASSPGTSEKTYEQYF

J gene: TRBJ2-7
V gene: TRBV4-3
CDR3 protein: CASSQDITSGYEQYF

J gene: TRBJ1-2
V gene: TRBV20-1
CDR3 protein: CSASRGGYTF

J gene: TRBJ2-1
V gene: TRBV7-2
CDR3 protein: CASSHSGRSIYNEQFF

J gene: TRBJ1-4
V gene: TRBV12-3/TRBV12-4
CDR3 protein: CASSLVWGEKLFF

J gene: TRBJ2-7
V gene: TRBV7-8
CDR3 protein: CASSSAVRSGSKLTYEQYF

J gene: TRBJ1-1
V gene: TRBV7-2
CDR3 protein: CASSFHVNTEAFF

J gene: TRBJ2-1
V gene: TRBV27
CDR3 protein: CASSFVSGRKYNEQFF

J gene: TRBJ2-1
V gene: TRBV24-1
CDR3 protein: CATSDRAGISYNEQFF

J gene: TRBJ1-1
V gene: TRBV6-2/TRBV6-3
CDR3 protein: CASSYASGDTNTEAFF

J gene: TRBJ2-2
V gene: TRBV12-3/TRBV12-4
CDR3 protein: CASSYTGSRELFF

J gene: TRBJ2-7
V gene: TRBV4-2
CDR3 protein: CASSPITDDYEQYF

J gene: TRBJ2-7
V gene: TRBV7-2
CDR3 protein: CASSFLRTTYEQYF

J gene: TRBJ2-3
V gene: TRBV5-6
CDR3 protein: CASIRTGGNTDTQYF

J gene: TRBJ2-1
V gene: TRBV6-6
CDR3 protein: CASSYSLAEQFF

J gene: TRBJ2-3
V gene: TRBV11-3
CDR3 protein: CASATGTTDTQYF

J gene: TRBJ2-1
V gene: TRBV9
CDR3 protein: CASSPRRTYSYNEQFF

J gene: TRBJ1-1
V gene: TRBV20-1
CDR3 protein: CSAPEGVAEAFF

J gene: TRBJ1-2
V gene: TRBV3-1
CDR3 protein: CASGGSYGYTF

J gene: TRBJ2-1
V gene: TRBV24-1
CDR3 protein: CATSDWPSGRNDNEQFF

J gene: TRBJ1-2
V gene: TRBV5-1
CDR3 protein: CASSVQGGSNYGYTF

J gene: TRBJ1-2
V gene: TRBV3-1
CDR3 protein: CASSQSFGGQGNYGYTF